These 32 T cell receptor beta chains came from one sample sequenced in a study of regulatory T cells in long-lasting Graves disease. Time point defined: persistent/refractory GD, antithyroid drugs over 5 years with positive TRAb. From PBMCs, RNA was extracted and then used to make the TCR library. Both iRepertoire HTBI primers and Arm-PCR of CDR3 regions were used to build the TCR beta libraries. Each CDR3 protein gets one entry after TCRdb re-called the multiplex PCR reads with MiXCR. The data hold approximately 400,000 distinct CDR3 sequences, with roughly 25% observed a single time. Source: peripheral blood mononuclear cells (PBMCs), taken when the disease was refractory, from a patient treated with antithyroid drugs. The receptors originated from a woman aged 35 to 49 with Graves disease.

This clonotype was found many times. This rearrangement joins TRBV20-1 to TRBJ2-5, with D perhaps TRBD2 (6 bases). The V gene lost 3 bases and the J gene lost 2 bases, with 13 bases spanning the gap. Germline values: CDR1 DFQATT, CDR2 SNEGSKA (reference sequence). CDR3 length: 14 residues. The CDR3 spells CSARTAGRQETQYF. The CDR3 DNA follows: TGCAGTGCTAGGACTGCGGGACGACAAGAGACCCAGTACTTC.

Ten or more counts support this clonotype. The chain recombines TRBV11-2 with TRBJ1-1; TRBD1 is a possible D gene (5 bases). This CDR3 contains 12 residues. V gave up 5 bases and J gave up 11 bases, with 15 bases separating them. Looked up from germline, CDR1 is SGHAT and CDR2 is FQNNGV. The CDR3: CASSGTALGAFF. CDR3 nucleotides: TGTGCCAGCAGCGGGACCGCACTGGGGGCTTTCTTT.

As regards this clonotype: A much more abundant neighbour one base away suggests this may be a read error. Because the CDR3 is missing its conserved closing phenylalanine or tryptophan, this is likely a read error. The chain joins TRBV12-3 or TRBV12-4 to TRBJ2-5; TRBD2 aligns across 10 bases. This CDR3 spans 18 amino acids. The trim removed 5 bases at V and 0 bases at J, leaving 12 bases unmatched. Here the CDR3 DNA reads TGTGCCAGCAGTAGAGGAATAACTAGCGGGGCTTACCAAGAGACCCAGTACTCC. Translation: CASSRGITSGAYQETQYS.

This clonotype was seen a handful of times. The gene calls are TRBV3-1 and TRBJ2-6; 8 bases are shared with TRBD1. With V trimmed by 5 bases and J by 8 bases, 5 bases remained unmatched. Germline CDR1 and CDR2: LGHDT and YNNKEL (reference sequence). CDR3 size: 14 residues. The CDR3 is CASSATGVTNVLTF. For the CDR3, the DNA is TGTGCCAGCAGCGCGACAGGGGTTACCAACGTCCTGACTTTC.

V usage is TRBV10-3 and J usage is TRBJ2-5, with D maybe TRBD1 (5 bases). Germline V lookup: CDR1 ENHRY, CDR2 SYGVKD. V was pared by 2 bases and J by 2 bases, with 12 bases between. The CDR3 is 15 residues long. CDR3 nucleotides: TGTGCCATCAGTGAGGGGGCGACCTATCAAGAGACCCAGTACTTC. This translates into CAISEGATYQETQYF.

This clonotype has ten or more counts. The genes are TRBV29-1 and TRBJ2-5; 7 nucleotides align to TRBD1. Trimming took 7 bases from V and 4 from J; bases not matched to a gene: 6. CDR3 length: 12 amino acids. CDR1 and CDR2 (germline): SQVTM, ANQGSEA. CDR3 bases: TGCAGCGAGTTAACAGGGGCAGAGACCCAGTACTTC. Its translation: CSELTGAETQYF.

This clonotype was recorded only once. This sequence joins TRBV3-1 and TRBJ2-4, with D tentatively TRBD2 (6 bases). This CDR3 has 15 amino acids. The germline V gene has CDR1 LGHDT and CDR2 YNNKEL (reference sequence). Between the trimmed V and J ends, which lost 0 bases and 0 bases, there was a span of 6 bases. As DNA, the CDR3 is TGTGCCAGCAGCCAAGAGCGGGGAGCCAAAAACATTCAGTACTTC. Translated, it gives CASSQERGAKNIQYF.

Only a few counts were recorded for this clonotype. The chain combines TRBV12-3 or TRBV12-4 with TRBJ2-2, with no clear D. CDR3 length equals 16 residues. Trimming cost V 4 bases and J 0 bases, with 12 bases left between them. The DNA for the CDR3 is TGTGCCAGCAGTTCCCGGCGGTCCGCGAACACCGGGGAGCTGTTTTTT. Its translation is CASSSRRSANTGELFF.

The genes are TRBV4-1 and TRBJ1-5; no clear D gene. The CDR3 totals 13 residues. V dropped 1 base and J dropped 7 bases, with 8 bases sitting between them. Germline CDR1 and CDR2: MGHRA and YSYEKL. The CDR3 bases are TGCGCCAGCAGCCAAGTGGGTAACCAGCCCCAGCATTTT. Translating it yields CASSQVGNQPQHF.

This clonotype was seen ten or more times. The chain carries TRBV27 and TRBJ2-7; D uncertain. CDR3 length equals 15 residues. V was trimmed by 2 bases and J by 2 bases, leaving 13 bases between them. Germline V gene sequence: CDR1 MNHEY, CDR2 SMNVEV (reference sequence). CDR3 nucleotides: TGTGCCAGCAGTTTAGAACGGACCGCCACCTACGAGCAGTACTTC. This sequence encodes CASSLERTATYEQYF.

The chain uses TRBV5-1 and TRBJ1-1; 9 nucleotides align to TRBD1. The CDR3 is 15 amino acids. Germline values: CDR1 SGHRS, CDR2 YFSETQ. The junction had 6 bases not matched to a gene; V was cut back by 6 bases and J by 0 bases. The CDR3 nucleotides read TGCGCCAGCACCGTGACAGGGGGGATGAACACTGAAGCTTTCTTT. It codes for CASTVTGGMNTEAFF.

In the case of this clonotype: A much larger clonotype is one base distant, so this may be a read error. CDR3: CASSLGVGTGDRGYTF. As DNA, the CDR3 is TGTGCCAGCAGCTTAGGAGTTGGGACAGGGGACCGGGGCTACACCTTC. V usage is TRBV7-9 and J usage is TRBJ1-2, with 10 positions matching TRBD1. The CDR3 totals 16 residues. The V gene end was trimmed by 1 base and the J gene end by 8 bases; junction bases not matched to a gene: 10. CDR1 is SEHNR and CDR2 is FQNEAQ in the germline V gene (reference sequence).

There are a few counts of this clonotype. The rearrangement links TRBV2 to TRBJ2-3; D ambiguous. The V and J ends lost 7 bases and 5 bases respectively, with 7 bases between them. The CDR3 extends over 11 amino acids. Germline V gene data show CDR1 as SNHLY and CDR2 as FYNNEI. The CDR3 DNA sequence: TGTGCCAGCACGTACCGAGATACGCAGTATTTT. It yields the protein CASTYRDTQYF.

This clonotype was detected once. The J gene is TRBJ1-2, the V gene TRBV6-1; D remains ambiguous. This CDR3 region has 13 residues. V lost 6 bases and J 4 bases, leaving 12 bases between the germline ends. CDR1 is MNHNS and CDR2 is SASEGT in the germline V gene. The CDR3 here is CASSPAGSYGYTF. The CDR3 region has the DNA TGTGCCAGCAGCCCTGCCGGCTCCTATGGCTACACCTTC.

This chain joins TRBV3-1 and TRBJ2-7, with TRBD1 matching 8 bases. Germline V gives CDR1 LGHDT, CDR2 YNNKEL (reference sequence). This CDR3 has 14 residues. V shed 2 bases, J shed 6 bases, and the junction held 6 bases outside the gene matches. CDR3: CASSQKWTGTEQYF. CDR3 coding DNA: TGTGCCAGCAGCCAAAAATGGACAGGGACCGAGCAGTACTTC.

On this clonotype: A read error may explain this, as a much larger clone is one base away. This chain connects TRBV29-1 to TRBJ1-1, with 11 bases that match TRBD1. Germline V gives CDR1 SQVTM, CDR2 ANQGSEA. CDR3 size: 13 residues. The CDR3, as DNA: TGCAGCGGGGACAGGGGGATTGGCACTGAAGCTTCCTTT. Protein product: CSGDRGIGTEASF.

This clonotype was counted many times. The chain uses TRBV12-3 or TRBV12-4 and TRBJ1-1; tentative D call: TRBD1 (5 bases). The CDR3 runs to 13 residues. V lost 7 bases and J lost 0, with 9 bases in between. The CDR3 loop reads CASIEQVNTEAFF. The CDR3 coding sequence is TGTGCCAGCATCGAACAGGTGAACACTGAAGCTTTCTTT.

Points on this clonotype: This is likely a read error, given that the CDR3 carries no conserved phenylalanine or tryptophan at its end. This chain connects TRBV27 to TRBJ1-1; D unclear. CDR1 MNHEY and CDR2 SMNVEV come from the germline V gene (reference sequence). This CDR3 contains 14 residues. V dropped 8 bases and J dropped 1 base, with 14 bases sitting between them. This CDR3 reads CASCQVDRNTEAFL. The CDR3 DNA follows: TGTGCCAGCTGCCAGGTCGATCGGAACACTGAAGCTTTCCTT.

This chain uses TRBV5-1 with TRBJ2-2; D remains ambiguous. CDR3 length: 12 amino acids. The germline CDR1 and CDR2 sequences are SGHRS and YFSETQ. Deletions cut 4 bases from V and 8 bases from J, with 9 bases between. CDR3 in amino acids: CASSPPRGELFF. Here the CDR3 DNA reads TGCGCCAGCAGCCCGCCTAGAGGGGAGCTGTTTTTT.

The V gene is TRBV12-3 or TRBV12-4, the J gene TRBJ1-6, with D hard to call. V dropped 4 bases and J dropped 3 bases, with 10 bases sitting between them. The CDR3 is made up of 15 amino acids. CDR3 residues: CASSYEGVYNSPLHF. The CDR3 DNA reads TGTGCCAGCAGTTATGAGGGAGTCTATAATTCACCCCTCCACTTT.

This clonotype was observed at least ten times. The rearrangement joins TRBV12-3 or TRBV12-4 to TRBJ1-5; the match to TRBD1 covers 8 bases. This CDR3 comprises 15 residues. The V and J ends lost 5 bases and 3 bases, in that order; junction bases with no gene match: 6. CDR3 sequence: CASSPGQAFNQPQHF. The CDR3 nucleotides are TGTGCCAGCAGTCCGGGACAGGCTTTCAATCAGCCCCAGCATTTT.

On this clonotype: A read error may be the cause here, since a much bigger clone is one base away. V usage is TRBV28 and J usage is TRBJ2-7, with 8 bases matching TRBD1. The junction had 10 bases not matched to a gene; V was cut back by 11 bases and J by 4 bases. Germline CDR1 MDHEN, CDR2 SYDVKM. The CDR3 extends over 13 amino acids. The CDR3 spells CAHGGRGPYEQYF. Here the CDR3 DNA reads TGTGCCCACGGGGGCAGGGGGCCGTACGAGCAGTACTTC.

This clonotype has only a few counts. The chain couples TRBV7-9 to TRBJ1-1, with D unresolved. V lost 6 bases, J lost 0 bases, and 5 bases lay in between. Germline loops: CDR1 SEHNR, CDR2 FQNEAQ (reference sequence). This CDR3 spans 12 amino acids. The CDR3 here is CASRTLNTEAFF. CDR3 coding DNA: TGTGCCAGCAGGACCCTGAACACTGAAGCTTTCTTT.

This clonotype was picked up a small number of times. The chain carries TRBV12-3 or TRBV12-4 and TRBJ2-3; 8 bases map to TRBD2. This CDR3 has 17 residues. V dropped 2 bases and J dropped 4; count of bases not matched to a gene: 11. CDR3: CASSLWSSGSEPDTQYF. The CDR3 bases are TGTGCCAGCAGTTTATGGTCAAGCGGGAGCGAACCAGATACGCAGTATTTT.

The rearrangement links TRBV3-1 to TRBJ2-1; 7 nucleotides line up with TRBD2. Germline trimming cut 4 bases from V and 9 bases from J; bases unmatched to any gene: 6. The germline V gene has CDR1 LGHDT and CDR2 YNNKEL (reference sequence). The CDR3 runs 13 residues. This CDR3 is CASSPRPGGEQFF. The CDR3 bases are TGTGCCAGCAGCCCCCGGCCGGGGGGTGAGCAGTTCTTC.

V gene TRBV25-1 combines with J gene TRBJ2-7, with 7 bases lining up with TRBD1. Germline V gene lookup returns CDR1 MGHDK and CDR2 SYGVNS. With 8 bases clipped from V and 1 base from J, the junction kept 14 bases outside the gene matches. This CDR3 has 16 residues. The CDR3 is CASSPPGRGNSYEQYF. The CDR3 coding sequence is TGTGCCAGCTCACCACCCGGCAGGGGGAATTCCTACGAGCAGTACTTC.

The chain couples TRBV25-1 to TRBJ2-1; 13 bases match TRBD2. The ends lost 0 bases at V and 6 bases at J; junction bases unmatched: 5. Germline lookup yields CDR1 MGHDK and CDR2 SYGVNS. This CDR3 contains 17 residues. The CDR3 DNA reads TGTGCCAGCAGTGAATATATACTAGCGGGAGGGCTCAATGAGCAGTTCTTC. Amino acid sequence: CASSEYILAGGLNEQFF. Variable domain in full (rest from reference TRBV25-1 and TRBJ2-1): EADIYQTPRYLVIGTGKKITLECSQTMGHDKMYWYQQDPGMELHLIHYSYGVNSTEKGDLSSESTVSRIRTEHFPLTLESARPSHTSQYLCASSEYILAGGLNEQFFGPGTRLTVL.

This clonotype was detected a few times. The CDR3 region is CSVAVAGSTDTQYF. In DNA form, the CDR3 reads TGCAGCGTCGCTGTAGCGGGAAGCACAGATACGCAGTATTTT. V gene TRBV29-1 combines with J gene TRBJ2-3; TRBD2 matches at 8 bases. CDR3 size: 14 residues. Germline CDR1 and CDR2: SQVTM and ANQGSEA. Losses at the gene ends were 6 bases for V and 0 bases for J; bases not matched to a gene: 5.

This clonotype was seen a few times. The V and J genes are TRBV9 and TRBJ2-4; maybe TRBD2 (5 bases). The CDR3 loop spans 14 amino acids. Germline lookup yields CDR1 SGDLS and CDR2 YYNGEE. Trimming took 4 bases from V and 4 from J, leaving 12 bases between them. In DNA, the CDR3 is TGTGCCAGCAGCCCCCCGGGGAATAAAAACATTCAGTACTTC. As protein: CASSPPGNKNIQYF.

CDR3 sequence (DNA): TGCAGTGCTAGAGCCGGGACTAAACTGGAGCAGTACTTC. Its translation is CSARAGTKLEQYF. V usage is TRBV20-1 and J usage is TRBJ2-7; TRBD2 matches 7 bases. This CDR3 is 13 amino acids long. Trimming took 1 base from V and 7 from J; bases not matched to a gene: 7. Looked up from germline, CDR1 is DFQATT and CDR2 is SNEGSKA (reference sequence).

This clonotype has a handful of counts. This chain links TRBV9 with TRBJ2-2; 7 bases are a match to TRBD2. Germline trimming cut 3 bases from V and 7 bases from J; bases unmatched to any gene: 12. The germline V gene has CDR1 SGDLS and CDR2 YYNGEE. The CDR3 totals 16 residues. CDR3 coding DNA: TGTGCCAGCAGCGGCCGGAGCGGGACTGTGGTCGGGGAGCTGTTTTTT. Amino acid sequence: CASSGRSGTVVGELFF.

This clonotype was detected ten times or more. The rearrangement links TRBV28 to TRBJ2-7; 9 bases are shared with TRBD1. Germline values: CDR1 MDHEN, CDR2 SYDVKM. V lost 10 bases and J lost 2; bases outside the gene matches: 9. CDR3 length: 14 amino acids. CDR3 loop: CAIFGGTGTYEQYF. The CDR3 DNA is TGTGCCATTTTTGGAGGGACAGGGACCTACGAGCAGTACTTC.